These 18 T cell receptor beta chains were sequenced from one sample in a study of OX40 agonist ivuxolimab in advanced cancers. The library was generated by the immunoSEQ multiplex PCR assay. This immuneACCESS table, as held by TCRdb, lists in-frame sequences with V and J called but not all clones. Of the missing ones, under half trace to an unresolved V gene in checked studies; the others have no known cause. The sample data list some 83,000 clones, and approximately 84% of these were observed just once. Less than 9.5% of the sample belongs to the ten largest clones. Source: CD4+ or CD8+ T cells sorted from blood, taken in a trial of the OX40 agonist ivuxolimab. The receptors were sampled from an adult with an advanced solid tumor such as melanoma, head and neck, liver or kidney cancer.

V gene TRBV7-6 combines with J gene TRBJ2-2; a possible D gene is TRBD2 (5 bases). There are 17 residues in the CDR3. V was cut by 5 bases and J by 4 bases, with 20 bases left in between. In germline, CDR1 is SGHVS, CDR2 FNYEAQ. For the CDR3, the DNA is TGTGCCAGCAGCCATCTCGGAGCGGTGGTTGTCACCGGGGAGCTGTTTTTT. It encodes CASSHLGAVVVTGELFF.

V and J are TRBV25-1 and TRBJ2-6, with D maybe TRBD2 (6 bases). In germline, CDR1 is MGHDK, CDR2 SYGVNS. Trimming removed 8 bases from V and 3 bases from J, with 8 bases in between. The CDR3 runs 13 residues. The CDR3 DNA reads TGTGCCAGCTCCGGGAGTGGGGCCAACGTCCTGACTTTC. Its protein product is CASSGSGANVLTF.

The chain has TRBV19 and TRBJ1-2; no firm D call. The CDR3 length is 13 residues. The V gene's germline CDR1 is LNHDA and CDR2 SQIVND (reference sequence). V lost 5 bases, J lost 3 bases, and 10 bases lay in between. The CDR3: CASSRGPYYGYTF. CDR3 bases: TGTGCCAGTAGTCGCGGACCTTACTATGGCTACACCTTC. Full variable domain (missing parts from reference TRBV19 and TRBJ1-2): DGGITQSPKYLFRKEGQNVTLSCEQNLNHDAMYWYRQDPGQGLRLIYYSQIVNDFQKGDIAEGYSVSREKKESFPLTVTSAQKNPTAFYLCASSRGPYYGYTFGSGTRLTVV.

For this clone: The junction does not match germline at one end; this may be a read error. The gene calls are TRBV11-3 and TRBJ2-1, with D unclear. The CDR3 contains 13 residues. CDR1 is SGHNT and CDR2 is YENEEA in the germline V gene. CDR3 residues: CASSLEPPDEQFF. CDR3 nucleotides: TGTGCCAGCAGCCTAGAGCCTCCCGATGAGCAGTTCTTC. The complete variable domain, with remaining parts taken from reference TRBV11-3 and TRBJ2-1, reads EAGVVQSPRYKIIEKKQPVAFWCNPISGHNTLYWYLQNLGQGPELLIRYENEEAVDDSQLPKDRFSAERLKGVDSTLKIQPAELGDSAVYLCASSLEPPDEQFFGPGTRLTVL.

V and J are TRBV27 and TRBJ2-3, with TRBD1 matching over 10 bases. The trim removed 6 bases at V and 2 bases at J, leaving 2 bases unmatched. The germline V gene has CDR1 MNHEY and CDR2 SMNVEV (reference sequence). This CDR3 spans 14 amino acids. CDR3 nucleotides: TGTGCCAGCAGCGGGACAGGGGCCACAGATACGCAGTATTTT. Encoded protein: CASSGTGATDTQYF.

The chain recombines TRBV19 with TRBJ1-1; possible D gene TRBD1, 5 bases. Per the germline V gene, CDR1 is LNHDA and CDR2 is SQIVND (reference sequence). Trimming stripped 9 bases from V and 3 bases from J, with 17 bases between. This CDR3 comprises 14 residues. The CDR3 sequence: CASGRAEGYTEAFF. The DNA for the CDR3 is TGTGCCAGCGGCAGGGCTGAGGGTTACACTGAAGCTTTCTTT.

This clone showed up just a few times. The chain employs TRBV30 and TRBJ2-1; D is unclear. CDR3 size: 12 residues. V lost 3 bases, J lost 6 bases, and 9 bases lay in between. Germline CDR1 and CDR2: GTSNPN and SVGIG (reference sequence). DNA for the CDR3: TGTGCCTGGAGCCAGGTGACCAATGAGCAGTTCTTC. Residues: CAWSQVTNEQFF.

This clone was observed a handful of times. The rearrangement links TRBV30 to TRBJ2-6; D perhaps matches TRBD1 (5 bases). CDR1 is GTSNPN, CDR2 SVGIG, per germline (reference sequence). CDR3 length: 15 residues. Trimming pared 2 bases from V and 0 bases from J, leaving 8 bases between. The CDR3 reads CAWSRQSSGANVLTF. The CDR3 DNA follows: TGTGCCTGGAGTCGACAGTCCTCTGGGGCCAACGTCCTGACTTTC.

The chain joins TRBV9 to TRBJ1-2, with D uncertain. Germline values: CDR1 SGDLS, CDR2 YYNGEE. V lost 0 bases and J lost 7, with 7 bases in between. CDR3 length: 12 amino acids. The CDR3 is CASSVDGRGYTF. The DNA of the CDR3 is TGTGCCAGCAGCGTAGACGGACGTGGCTACACCTTC.

This clone has just a few counts. The J gene is TRBJ1-1, the V gene TRBV30, with D possibly being TRBD1 (5 bases). The CDR3 sequence is 14 residues long. Germline V gives CDR1 GTSNPN, CDR2 SVGIG (reference sequence). The V gene lost 1 base and the J gene lost 1 base, with 10 bases spanning the gap. CDR3 sequence: CAWSGRQRNTEAFF. CDR3 nucleotide sequence: TGTGCCTGGAGTGGGAGACAGAGGAACACTGAAGCTTTCTTT.

The rearrangement links TRBV4-1 to TRBJ2-4; 7 bases align to TRBD1. From germline, CDR1 is MGHRA and CDR2 YSYEKL. J gave up 1 base and V 0 bases, and 6 bases lay outside the gene matches. The length of the CDR3 is 17 residues. The CDR3: CASSQDPGGMAKNIQYF. The DNA for the CDR3 is TGCGCCAGCAGCCAAGACCCAGGGGGTATGGCCAAAAACATTCAGTACTTC.

V gene TRBV2 combines with J gene TRBJ2-2; 14 bases match TRBD2. The CDR3 is 17 residues long. From germline, CDR1 is SNHLY and CDR2 FYNNEI. The V segment lost 7 bases and the J segment 4 bases; nucleotides outside the gene matches: 8. This chain's CDR3 is CASIRLAGGGSTGELFF. As DNA, the CDR3 is TGTGCCAGCATCAGACTAGCGGGAGGGGGAAGCACCGGGGAGCTGTTTTTT.

The V call is TRBV18, the J call TRBJ1-2; 8 bases align to TRBD1. The V and J ends lost 1 base and 0 bases, in that order; junction bases with no gene match: 10. In germline, CDR1 is KGHSH, CDR2 LQKENI. The CDR3 is made up of 18 amino acids. CDR3 in DNA: TGTGCCAGCTCACCACTGAACGCGAACAGGGGGACTAACTATGGCTACACCTTC. It yields the protein CASSPLNANRGTNYGYTF.

The chain links TRBV5-4 to TRBJ2-1; possible D gene TRBD1, 5 bases. V lost 0 bases to trimming and J lost 13 bases, with 14 bases between them. CDR3 size: 13 residues. Germline V gene sequence: CDR1 SGHNT, CDR2 YYREEE (reference sequence). In nucleotides, the CDR3 is TGTGCCAGCAGCTTGGTGGGGAAGGGGCCCCAGTTCTTC. This translates into CASSLVGKGPQFF.

The CDR3 DNA reads as TGTGCCAGCAGTGAAAGTCCTAGCGGGAGCTCCTACAATGAGCAGTTCTTC. Translated: CASSESPSGSSYNEQFF. The chain has TRBV6-1 and TRBJ2-1; TRBD2 matches at 10 bases. In germline, CDR1 is MNHNS, CDR2 SASEGT. This CDR3 is 17 amino acids long. Losses at the gene ends were 2 bases for V and 0 bases for J; bases not matched to a gene: 4.

The chain joins TRBV7-8 to TRBJ2-7, with 11 bases matching TRBD2. This CDR3 spans 15 amino acids. Germline loops: CDR1 SGHVS, CDR2 FQNEAQ. V was pared by 4 bases and J by 12 bases, with 14 bases of the junction left unmatched. DNA of the CDR3: TGTGCCAGCAGCTCGGGACTAGCGGCCGCCTCCCCCCTGTACTTC. This translates into CASSSGLAAASPLYF.

Turning to this clone: Possible read error: a much larger clone is one base away. The rearrangement uses TRBV30 and TRBJ1-2; the match to TRBD1 covers 9 bases. The CDR3 totals 12 residues. Germline V gene lookup returns CDR1 GTSNPN and CDR2 SVGIG (reference sequence). The CDR3 coding sequence is TGTGTGTTGGACAGGGGTAACTATGGCTACACCTTC. Protein sequence: CVLDRGNYGYTF.

The CDR3 loop reads CASSLEVNRPNGYTF. The CDR3 DNA is TGTGCCAGCAGCTTAGAGGTCAACAGGCCTAATGGCTACACCTTC. The V call is TRBV7-2, the J call TRBJ1-2; possibly TRBD1 for D (5 bases). This CDR3 has 15 amino acids. Trimming took 1 base from V and 6 from J, leaving 15 bases between them. The germline CDR1 and CDR2 sequences are SGHTA and FQGNSA.